These 15 T cell receptor beta chains share one sample of origin, sequenced in a study of blood T cell repertoires in COVID-19 (dated by TCRdb to 2020 to 2021). Libraries came from the immunoSEQ multiplex PCR assay. TCRdb carries this immuneACCESS record with in-frame sequences only. Its versions omit some clonotypes, under half of them owing to an unresolved V gene in the studies checked, with the rest unexplained. This sample has about 230,000 clones in its table, and approximately 88% of those were observed once. Together, the top ten hold 2% to 2.5% of the sample. The sample consisted of PBMCs or T cells enriched from blood (not recorded which). The receptors here all came from a middle-aged woman with acute COVID-19.

The V gene is TRBV3-1 (or the pseudogene TRBV3-2), the J gene TRBJ2-2, with D tentatively TRBD2 (5 bases). From germline, CDR1 is LGHDT and CDR2 YNNKEL (reference sequence). This CDR3 contains 14 residues. Trimming took 5 bases from V and 4 from J, leaving 11 bases between them. In DNA, the CDR3 is TGTGCCAGCAGCTCGCGGGCCAGCACCGGGGAGCTGTTTTTT. This translates into CASSSRASTGELFF.

This clone was detected a few times. V and J are TRBV12-3 or TRBV12-4 and TRBJ1-1; D possibly corresponds to TRBD1 (5 bases). Trimming pared 5 bases from V and 2 bases from J, leaving 9 bases between. This CDR3 spans 13 amino acids. CDR3 region: CASSATVNTEAFF. CDR3 DNA sequence: TGTGCCAGCAGTGCGACAGTAAACACTGAAGCTTTCTTT.

This chain uses TRBV2 with TRBJ2-2; 9 nucleotides match TRBD2. This CDR3 comprises 13 residues. The germline gives CDR1 SNHLY, CDR2 FYNNEI. The V segment lost 7 bases and the J segment 4 bases; nucleotides outside the gene matches: 1. CDR3 coding DNA: TGTGCCAGCAAGCGGGAGGCCACCGGGGAGCTGTTTTTT. Amino acid sequence: CASKREATGELFF.

The chain uses TRBV30 and TRBJ2-2; maybe TRBD2 (7 bases). Germline CDR1 and CDR2: GTSNPN and SVGIG (reference sequence). This CDR3 contains 15 residues. Deletions cut 3 bases from V and 4 bases from J, with 15 bases between. CDR3 region: CAWRRGGGSTGELFF. In DNA form, the CDR3 reads TGTGCCTGGAGGCGAGGGGGGGGCAGCACCGGGGAGCTGTTTTTT.

The chain is built from TRBV2 and TRBJ2-7; no firm D call. V shed 5 bases and J shed 0 bases, with 5 bases lying between them. The CDR3 spans 12 residues. Germline CDR1 is SNHLY and CDR2 is FYNNEI. The CDR3 region is CASSLSSYEQYV. The CDR3 DNA is TGTGCCAGCAGTCTCTCCTCCTACGAGCAGTACGTC.

The chain recombines TRBV10-3 with TRBJ2-1, with 7 bases aligning to TRBD2. Trimming cost V 3 bases and J 1 base; bases outside gene matches: 9. The CDR3 loop spans 17 amino acids. From germline, CDR1 is ENHRY and CDR2 SYGVKD. CDR3 in amino acids: CAISERGSGSSYNEQFF. The CDR3 DNA follows: TGTGCCATCAGTGAACGCGGGAGCGGCTCGTCCTACAATGAGCAGTTCTTC.

The rearrangement uses TRBV24-1 and TRBJ2-5, with D possibly TRBD2 on 5 matching bases. V lost 0 bases and J 3 bases, leaving 7 bases between the germline ends. Germline CDR1 reads KGHDR; CDR2 reads SFDVKD. The CDR3 spans 14 residues. CDR3 DNA: TGTGCCACCAGTGATTTGTTCGGGAAAGAGACCCAGTACTTC. Its translation: CATSDLFGKETQYF.

V and J are TRBV7-2 and TRBJ1-2, with D perhaps matching TRBD1 (5 bases). V gave up 5 bases and J gave up 8 bases, with 15 bases separating them. CDR1 is SGHTA, CDR2 FQGNSA, per germline. The CDR3 consists of 13 residues. The CDR3 region is CASSESGGRGYTF. CDR3 bases: TGTGCCAGCAGCGAGAGCGGGGGTCGCGGCTACACCTTC.

CDR3 protein: CASSLVVGFGYTF. Here the CDR3 DNA reads TGTGCCAGCAGCTTGGTGGTGGGCTTTGGCTACACCTTC. This chain links TRBV5-6 with TRBJ1-2; D call uncertain. Looked up from germline, CDR1 is SGHDT and CDR2 is YYEEEE. The V end was cut by 0 bases, the J end by 7 bases, with 10 bases between. This CDR3 spans 13 amino acids.

The chain carries TRBV14 and TRBJ2-7; TRBD1 aligns across 7 bases. The J segment lost 0 bases and the V segment lost 2 bases, leaving 4 bases of the junction unmatched. Germline values: CDR1 SGHDN, CDR2 FVKESK. This CDR3 contains 15 residues. Here the CDR3 reads CASSQRQGSSYEQYF. The CDR3 region has the DNA TGTGCCAGCAGCCAACGACAGGGCAGCTCCTACGAGCAGTACTTC. Looking up the rest from reference TRBV14 and TRBJ2-7 gives the full variable domain: EAGVTQFPSHSVIEKGQTVTLRCDPISGHDNLYWYRRVMGKEIKFLLHFVKESKQDESGMPNNRFLAERTGGTYSTLKVQPAELEDSGVYFCASSQRQGSSYEQYFGPGTRLTVT.

Here the CDR3 reads CATSSKGGGSETQYF. As DNA, the CDR3 is TGTGCCACCAGCAGTAAGGGGGGGGGCAGCGAGACCCAGTACTTC. J is TRBJ2-5 and V is TRBV15; possible D gene TRBD2, 7 bases. CDR1 is LNHNV and CDR2 is YYDKDF in the germline V gene (reference sequence). V lost 3 bases and J lost 5, with 16 bases in between. The CDR3 is 15 amino acids.

The rearrangement links TRBV3-1 (or the pseudogene TRBV3-2) to TRBJ1-6; 10 positions match TRBD1. This CDR3 contains 16 residues. Germline trimming cut 6 bases from V and 7 bases from J; bases unmatched to any gene: 9. From germline, CDR1 is LGHDT and CDR2 YNNKEL (reference sequence). Here the CDR3 reads CASRPRDRGYNSPLHF. DNA of the CDR3: TGTGCCAGCAGGCCCCGGGACAGGGGTTACAATTCACCCCTCCACTTT.

This chain connects TRBV7-8 to TRBJ2-7, with D tentatively TRBD1 (5 bases). This CDR3 has 12 amino acids. Germline lookup yields CDR1 SGHVS and CDR2 FQNEAQ. Trimming left V 2 bases short and J 3 bases short, with 5 bases between. The CDR3 reads CASSLQGYEQYF. Here the CDR3 DNA reads TGTGCCAGCAGCTTACAGGGCTACGAGCAGTACTTC. The full variable domain, rest sourced from reference TRBV7-8 and TRBJ2-7, is GAGVSQSPRYKVAKRGQDVALRCDPISGHVSLFWYQQALGQGPEFLTYFQNEAQLDKSGLPSDRFFAERPEGSVSTLKIQRTQQEDSAVYLCASSLQGYEQYFGPGTRLTVT.

The CDR3 loop reads CAWRVQPSNYGYTF. CDR3 in DNA: TGTGCCTGGAGGGTACAGCCTTCAAACTATGGCTACACCTTC. The V call is TRBV30, the J call TRBJ1-2, with D uncertain. This CDR3 spans 14 amino acids. Germline CDR1 is GTSNPN and CDR2 is SVGIG (reference sequence). Trimming removed 3 bases at V and 2 bases at J, with 13 bases between.

The V call is TRBV12-3 or TRBV12-4, the J call TRBJ1-1; D may be TRBD1 (5 bases). The CDR3 runs to 11 residues. V lost 2 bases and J lost 10, with 8 bases in between. The CDR3 region has the DNA TGTGCCAGCAGTTTACAGGGTTCAGCTTTCTTT. Translated: CASSLQGSAFF.